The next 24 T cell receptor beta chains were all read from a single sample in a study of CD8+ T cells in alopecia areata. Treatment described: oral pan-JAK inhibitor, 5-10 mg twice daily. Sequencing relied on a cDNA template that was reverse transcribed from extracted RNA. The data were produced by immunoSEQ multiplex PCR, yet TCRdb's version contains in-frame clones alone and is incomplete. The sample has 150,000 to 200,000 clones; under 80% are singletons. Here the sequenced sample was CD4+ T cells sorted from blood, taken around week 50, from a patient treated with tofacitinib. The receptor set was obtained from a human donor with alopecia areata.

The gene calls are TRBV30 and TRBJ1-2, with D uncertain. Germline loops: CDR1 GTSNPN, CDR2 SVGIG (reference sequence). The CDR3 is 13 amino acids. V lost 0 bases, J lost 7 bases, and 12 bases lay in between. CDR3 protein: CAWSVIGPLGYTF. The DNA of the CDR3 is TGTGCCTGGAGTGTAATAGGGCCTCTTGGCTACACCTTC.

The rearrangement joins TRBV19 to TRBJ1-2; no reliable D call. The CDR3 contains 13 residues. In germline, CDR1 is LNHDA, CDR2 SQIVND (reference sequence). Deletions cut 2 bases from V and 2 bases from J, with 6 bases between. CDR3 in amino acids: CASSIQSNYGYTF. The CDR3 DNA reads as TGTGCCAGTAGTATACAGAGCAACTATGGCTACACCTTC.

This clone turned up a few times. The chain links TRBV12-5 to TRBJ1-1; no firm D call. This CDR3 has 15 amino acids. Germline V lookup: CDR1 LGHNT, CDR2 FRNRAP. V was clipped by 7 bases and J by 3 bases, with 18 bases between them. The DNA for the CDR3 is TGTGCTAGTGCGCCTTCGGGTTCAATTCACACTGAAGCTTTCTTT. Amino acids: CASAPSGSIHTEAFF. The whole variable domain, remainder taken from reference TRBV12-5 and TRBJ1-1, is DARVTQTPRHKVTEMGQEVTMRCQPILGHNTVFWYRQTMMQGLELLAYFRNRAPLDDSGMPKDRFSAEMPDATLATLKIQPSEPRDSAVYFCASAPSGSIHTEAFFGQGTRLTVV.

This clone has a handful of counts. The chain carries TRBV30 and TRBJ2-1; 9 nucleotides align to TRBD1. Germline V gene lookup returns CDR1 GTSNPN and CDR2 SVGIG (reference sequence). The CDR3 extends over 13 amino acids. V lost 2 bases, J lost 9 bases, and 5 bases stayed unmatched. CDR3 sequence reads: CAWSTRQGGEQFF. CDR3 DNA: TGTGCCTGGAGTACCCGACAGGGGGGTGAGCAGTTCTTC. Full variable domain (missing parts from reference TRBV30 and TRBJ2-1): SQTIHQWPATLVQPVGSPLSLECTVEGTSNPNLYWYRQAAGRGLQLLFYSVGIGQISSEVPQNLSASRPQDRQFILSSKKLLLSDSGFYLCAWSTRQGGEQFFGPGTRLTVL.

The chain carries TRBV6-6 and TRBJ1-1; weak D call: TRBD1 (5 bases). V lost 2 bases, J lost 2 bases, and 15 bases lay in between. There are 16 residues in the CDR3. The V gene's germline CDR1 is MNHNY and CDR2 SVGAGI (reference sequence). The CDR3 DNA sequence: TGTGCCAGCAGTTACCCGGGTTTAGGGGCAAACACTGAAGCTTTCTTT. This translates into CASSYPGLGANTEAFF.

For the CDR3, the DNA is TGCGCCAGCAGCTTGGCCCTGGGGCCCCTCCGCGAGCAGTACTTC. This gives the protein CASSLALGPLREQYF. The V gene is TRBV5-1, the J gene TRBJ2-7; D perhaps matches TRBD1 (5 bases). Trimming took 0 bases from V and 6 from J, leaving 16 bases between them. The CDR3 covers 15 residues. Germline V CDR1 and CDR2: SGHRS, YFSETQ.

This chain's CDR3 is CASSLNRGDGYTF. The CDR3 coding sequence is TGTGCCAGCAGCTTAAACAGGGGTGATGGCTACACCTTC. The rearrangement links TRBV7-2 to TRBJ1-2, with TRBD1 matching 7 bases. V lost 2 bases to trimming and J lost 6 bases; unmatched junction nucleotides: 3. Germline V gene sequence: CDR1 SGHTA, CDR2 FQGNSA. The CDR3 covers 13 residues.

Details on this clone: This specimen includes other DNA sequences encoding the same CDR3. DNA for the CDR3: TGTGCCTGGAGCGTCCAGGGGGCCGGGGAGCTGTTTTTT. This encodes CAWSVQGAGELFF. The J gene is TRBJ2-2, the V gene TRBV30; 7 bases match TRBD1. V lost 3 bases and J lost 6; bases outside the gene matches: 4. The germline CDR1 and CDR2 sequences are GTSNPN and SVGIG (reference sequence). The CDR3 covers 13 residues. Combining the CDR3 with reference TRBV30 and TRBJ2-2 gives the whole variable domain SQTIHQWPATLVQPVGSPLSLECTVEGTSNPNLYWYRQAAGRGLQLLFYSVGIGQISSEVPQNLSASRPQDRQFILSSKKLLLSDSGFYLCAWSVQGAGELFFGEGSRLTVL.

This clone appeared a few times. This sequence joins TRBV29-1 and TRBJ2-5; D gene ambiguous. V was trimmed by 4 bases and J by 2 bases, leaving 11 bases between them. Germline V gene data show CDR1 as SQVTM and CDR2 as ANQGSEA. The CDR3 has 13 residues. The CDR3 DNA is TGCAGCGTTGGTCCCCGTCTACAAGAGACCCAGTACTTC. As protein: CSVGPRLQETQYF.

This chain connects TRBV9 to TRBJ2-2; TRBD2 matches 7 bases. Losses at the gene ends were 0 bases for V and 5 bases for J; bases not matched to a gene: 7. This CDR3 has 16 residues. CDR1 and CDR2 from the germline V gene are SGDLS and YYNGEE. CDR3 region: CASSVDATSWTGELFF. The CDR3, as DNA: TGTGCCAGCAGCGTAGATGCGACTAGCTGGACCGGGGAGCTGTTTTTT. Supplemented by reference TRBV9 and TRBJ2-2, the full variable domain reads DSGVTQTPKHLITATGQRVTLRCSPRSGDLSVYWYQQSLDQGLQFLIQYYNGEERAKGNILERFSAQQFPDLHSELNLSSLELGDSALYFCASSVDATSWTGELFFGEGSRLTVL.

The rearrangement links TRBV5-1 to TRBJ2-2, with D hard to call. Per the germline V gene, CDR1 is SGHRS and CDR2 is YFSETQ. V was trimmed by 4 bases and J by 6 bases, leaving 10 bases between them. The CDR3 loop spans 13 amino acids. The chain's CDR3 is CASSVSVAGELFF. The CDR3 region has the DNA TGCGCCAGCAGCGTGAGTGTCGCCGGGGAGCTGTTTTTT.

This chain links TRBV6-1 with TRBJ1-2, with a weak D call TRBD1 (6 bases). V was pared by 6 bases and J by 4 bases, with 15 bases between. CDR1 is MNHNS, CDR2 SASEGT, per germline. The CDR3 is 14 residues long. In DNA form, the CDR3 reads TGTGCCAGCAGCTATGACAGGCTCTCCTATGGCTACACCTTC. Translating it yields CASSYDRLSYGYTF.

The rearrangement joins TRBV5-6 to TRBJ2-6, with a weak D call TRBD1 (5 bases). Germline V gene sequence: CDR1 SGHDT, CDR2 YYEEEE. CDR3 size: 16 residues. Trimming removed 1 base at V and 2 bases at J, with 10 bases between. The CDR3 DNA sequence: TGTGCCAGCAGCTTGCGTAGGGGCACTGGGGCCAACGTCCTGACTTTC. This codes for CASSLRRGTGANVLTF. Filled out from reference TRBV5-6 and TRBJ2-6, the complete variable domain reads DAGVTQSPTHLIKTRGQQVTLRCSPKSGHDTVSWYQQALGQGPQFIFQYYEEEERQRGNFPDRFSGHQFPNYSSELNVNALLLGDSALYLCASSLRRGTGANVLTFGAGSRLTVL.

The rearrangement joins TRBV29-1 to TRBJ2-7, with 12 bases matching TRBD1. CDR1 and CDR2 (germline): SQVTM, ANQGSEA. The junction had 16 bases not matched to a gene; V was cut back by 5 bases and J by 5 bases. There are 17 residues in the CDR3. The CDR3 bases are TGCAGCGTTACCCCCGGGACAGGGGGCCTTATGTCCCACGAGCAGTACTTC. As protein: CSVTPGTGGLMSHEQYF.

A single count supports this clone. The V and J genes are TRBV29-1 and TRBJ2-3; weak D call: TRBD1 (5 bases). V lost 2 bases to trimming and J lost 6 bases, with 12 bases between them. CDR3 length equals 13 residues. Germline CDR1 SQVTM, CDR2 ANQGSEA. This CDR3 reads CSVEQQGWDTQYF. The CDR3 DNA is TGCAGCGTTGAACAGCAGGGTTGGGATACGCAGTATTTT.

CDR3 sequence (DNA): TGTGCCAGCAGAGAAAATAGCAATCAGCCCCAGCATTTT. Amino acids: CASRENSNQPQHF. This sequence joins TRBV6-1 and TRBJ1-5; D gene ambiguous. The V and J ends lost 6 bases and 0 bases respectively, with 6 bases between them. CDR1 and CDR2 (germline): MNHNS, SASEGT. This CDR3 has 13 amino acids.

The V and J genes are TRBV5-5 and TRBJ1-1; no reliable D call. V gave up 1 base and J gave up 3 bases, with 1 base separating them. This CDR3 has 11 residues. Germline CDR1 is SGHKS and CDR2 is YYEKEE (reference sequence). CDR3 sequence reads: CASSLHTEAFF. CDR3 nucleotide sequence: TGTGCCAGCAGCTTGCACACTGAAGCTTTCTTT.

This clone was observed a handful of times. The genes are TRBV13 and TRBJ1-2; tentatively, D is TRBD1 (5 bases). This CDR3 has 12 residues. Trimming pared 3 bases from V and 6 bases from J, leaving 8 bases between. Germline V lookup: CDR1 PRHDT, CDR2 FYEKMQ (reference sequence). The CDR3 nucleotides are TGTGCCAGCAGCTTGGGGACGGATGGCTACACCTTC. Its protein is CASSLGTDGYTF.

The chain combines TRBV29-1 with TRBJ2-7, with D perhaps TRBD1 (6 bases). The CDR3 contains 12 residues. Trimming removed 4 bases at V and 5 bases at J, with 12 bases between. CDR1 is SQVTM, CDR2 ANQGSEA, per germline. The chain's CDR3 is CSVGTGSHEQYF. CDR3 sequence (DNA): TGCAGCGTTGGAACAGGGAGTCACGAGCAGTACTTC.

The CDR3 sequence is CASSLEGQGITEAFF. CDR3 DNA: TGTGCCAGCAGCTTGGAGGGACAGGGTATCACTGAAGCTTTCTTT. This chain uses TRBV5-4 with TRBJ1-1, with 9 positions matching TRBD1. The CDR3 is made up of 15 amino acids. V gave up 0 bases and J gave up 4 bases; unmatched junction bases: 4. Germline CDR1 and CDR2: SGHNT and YYREEE (reference sequence).

This chain's CDR3 is CSVEKATNEKLFF. The CDR3 bases are TGCAGCGTTGAGAAGGCAACTAATGAAAAACTGTTTTTT. The chain employs TRBV29-1 and TRBJ1-4; D unresolved. Trimming removed 3 bases at V and 0 bases at J, with 5 bases between. From germline, CDR1 is SQVTM and CDR2 ANQGSEA. The CDR3 spans 13 residues.

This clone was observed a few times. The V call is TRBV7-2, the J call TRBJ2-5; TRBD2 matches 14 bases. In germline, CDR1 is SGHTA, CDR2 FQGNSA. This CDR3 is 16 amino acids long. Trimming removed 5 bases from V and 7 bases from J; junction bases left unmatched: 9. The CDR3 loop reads CASSTRTSGGRGTQYF. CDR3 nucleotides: TGTGCCAGCAGCACCCGGACTAGCGGGGGGAGGGGGACCCAGTACTTC.

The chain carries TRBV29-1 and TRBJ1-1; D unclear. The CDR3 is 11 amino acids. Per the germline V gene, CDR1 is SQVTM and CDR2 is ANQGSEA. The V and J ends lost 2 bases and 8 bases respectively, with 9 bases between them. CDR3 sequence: CSVENGGEAFF. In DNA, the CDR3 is TGCAGCGTTGAAAATGGAGGAGAAGCTTTCTTT. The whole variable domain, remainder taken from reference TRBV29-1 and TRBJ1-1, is SAVISQKPSRDICQRGTSLTIQCQVDSQVTMMFWYRQQPGQSLTLIATANQGSEATYESGFVIDKFPISRPNLTFSTLTVSNMSPEDSSIYLCSVENGGEAFFGQGTRLTVV.

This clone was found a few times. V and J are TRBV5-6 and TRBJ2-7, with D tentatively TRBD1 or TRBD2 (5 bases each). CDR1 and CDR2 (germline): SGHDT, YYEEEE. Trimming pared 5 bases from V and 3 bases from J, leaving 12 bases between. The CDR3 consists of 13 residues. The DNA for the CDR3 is TGTGCCAGCAGTCCCGGGACGAACTACGAGCAGTACTTC. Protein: CASSPGTNYEQYF.